The rows below give T cell receptor beta chains drawn from one sample of a study of blood T cell repertoires in COVID-19. This table comes from immunoSEQ multiplex PCR, and its TCRdb copy is limited to in-frame clones, with some not included. The sample includes around 270,000 clones, around 84% of them seen just once. The sample was peripheral blood. These receptors all stem from a man in his sixties with acute or convalescent COVID-19. The CDR3 runs from the conserved cysteine through the conserved F or W. A D gene is named only where the DNA matches it firmly. Some rows mark clone size as missing; the rest say once, few, many or name a class of expanded clone.

J gene: TRBJ2-7; clone size: -; CDR3 length: 15; D gene: -; V gene: TRBV6-2/TRBV6-3; CDR3 DNA: TGTGCCAGCAGTCGGGACATCGTAACGTTTCGACCCAAGTACTTC; CDR3 protein: CASSRDIVTFRPKYF
J gene: TRBJ2-2; clone size: -; CDR3 length: 14; D gene: TRBD1; V gene: TRBV12-5; CDR3 DNA: TGTGCTAGTGGTATCTCAGGGGGCGGCGGGGAGCTGTTTTTT; CDR3 protein: CASGISGGGGELFF
J gene: TRBJ2-7; clone size: -; CDR3 length: 12; D gene: -; V gene: TRBV5-6; CDR3 DNA: TGTGCCAGCAGCTTGGGGGGAGGCGAGCAGTACTTC; CDR3 protein: CASSLGGGEQYF
J gene: TRBJ2-1; clone size: -; CDR3 length: 21; D gene: TRBD2; V gene: TRBV7-8; CDR3 DNA: TGTGCCAGCAGCTTAGAGTTATGGCGGGGGGGCCCCAAAAGGACCTACAATGAGCAGTTCTTC; CDR3 protein: CASSLELWRGGPKRTYNEQFF
J gene: TRBJ2-7; clone size: -; CDR3 length: 14; D gene: -; V gene: TRBV18; CDR3 DNA: TGTGCCAGCTCACCACCGGGGCTCACCTACGAGCAGTACTTC; CDR3 protein: CASSPPGLTYEQYF
J gene: TRBJ2-3; clone size: -; CDR3 length: 13; D gene: -; V gene: TRBV24-1; CDR3 DNA: TGTGCCACCCGGGACTCTAGCACAGATACGCAGTATTTT; CDR3 protein: CATRDSSTDTQYF
J gene: TRBJ2-6; clone size: -; CDR3 length: 20; D gene: TRBD2; V gene: TRBV7-2; CDR3 DNA: TGTGCCAGCAGCTTAGCTCCGCTAGCGGGAGGGTTCTCTGGGGCCAACGTCCTGACTTTC; CDR3 protein: CASSLAPLAGGFSGANVLTF
J gene: TRBJ2-1; clone size: few; CDR3 length: 15; D gene: -; V gene: TRBV5-1; CDR3 DNA: TGCGCCAGCAGCTTGGTTACTAGTTCCTACAATGAGCAGTTCTTC; CDR3 protein: CASSLVTSSYNEQFF
J gene: TRBJ2-7; clone size: few; CDR3 length: 16; D gene: TRBD2; V gene: TRBV9; CDR3 DNA: TGTGCCAGCAGCTTGGGACTAGCGGGAGGGCGGGACGAGCAGTACTTC; CDR3 protein: CASSLGLAGGRDEQYF
J gene: TRBJ2-1; clone size: -; CDR3 length: 17; D gene: -; V gene: TRBV11-3; CDR3 DNA: TGTGCCAGCAGCTCCCGAGGGTGGGGAGTCCCCTACAATGAGCAGTTCTTC; CDR3 protein: CASSSRGWGVPYNEQFF
J gene: TRBJ2-7; clone size: many; CDR3 length: 14; D gene: TRBD1; V gene: TRBV5-3; CDR3 DNA: TGTGCCAGAAAGGACAGGACGGGCCCCTACGAGCAGTACTTC; CDR3 protein: CARKDRTGPYEQYF
J gene: TRBJ2-5; clone size: -; CDR3 length: 15; D gene: TRBD1; V gene: TRBV2; CDR3 DNA: TGTGCCAGCTCTTCAGGGGGCACGGCTAGAGAGACCCAGTACTTC; CDR3 protein: CASSSGGTARETQYF
J gene: TRBJ1-2; clone size: -; CDR3 length: 14; D gene: TRBD1; V gene: TRBV19; CDR3 DNA: TGTGCCAGTAGTGAGACAGGGGGCGGCTATGGCTACACCTTC; CDR3 protein: CASSETGGGYGYTF
J gene: TRBJ2-3; clone size: -; CDR3 length: 15; D gene: -; V gene: TRBV7-3; CDR3 DNA: TGTGCCAGCAGCTACGGCGGGGAGAGGACAGATACGCAGTATTTT; CDR3 protein: CASSYGGERTDTQYF
J gene: TRBJ1-5; clone size: once; CDR3 length: 14; D gene: -; V gene: TRBV5-6; CDR3 DNA: TGTGCCAGCAGCTTTCGACAGGCGAATCAGCCCCAGCATTTT; CDR3 protein: CASSFRQANQPQHF
J gene: TRBJ2-5; clone size: -; CDR3 length: 15; D gene: TRBD2; V gene: TRBV5-4; CDR3 DNA: TGTGCCAGCAGCTCGACTAGCGGGGTACAAGAGACCCAGTACTTC; CDR3 protein: CASSSTSGVQETQYF